These 21 T cell receptor beta chains originate from one sample sequenced in a study of PD-1 blockade in classical Hodgkin lymphoma. The data were produced by immunoSEQ multiplex PCR, yet TCRdb's version contains in-frame clones alone and is incomplete. The sample has some 100,000 clones, roughly 92% seen once. All the patients suffered relapse after autologous stem cell transplantation, and brentuximab vedotin exposure differed. Sequences were derived from peripheral blood mononuclear cells (PBMCs), sampled at baseline. All receptors come from a human donor with classical Hodgkin lymphoma.

This chain connects TRBV30 to TRBJ1-4; perhaps TRBD1 as D (5 bases). V dropped 3 bases and J dropped 0 bases, with 11 bases sitting between them. The germline V gene encodes CDR1 GTSNPN and CDR2 SVGIG (reference sequence). CDR3 length: 15 residues. CDR3 sequence reads: CAWSQGYATNEKLFF. The CDR3 coding sequence is TGTGCCTGGAGCCAGGGATATGCAACTAATGAAAAACTGTTTTTT. Full variable domain (missing parts from reference TRBV30 and TRBJ1-4): SQTIHQWPATLVQPVGSPLSLECTVEGTSNPNLYWYRQAAGRGLQLLFYSVGIGQISSEVPQNLSASRPQDRQFILSSKKLLLSDSGFYLCAWSQGYATNEKLFFGSGTQLSVL.

The chain employs TRBV5-4 and TRBJ2-1; D may correspond to TRBD1 or TRBD2 (5 bases each). This CDR3 region has 17 residues. In germline, CDR1 is SGHNT, CDR2 YYREEE (reference sequence). V shed 0 bases and J shed 4 bases, with 17 bases lying between them. The DNA for the CDR3 is TGTGCCAGCAGCTTGGTGAGGGGCTCGGATTATTACAATGAGCAGTTCTTC. This sequence encodes CASSLVRGSDYYNEQFF.

J is TRBJ2-6 and V is TRBV9; TRBD2 is a possible D gene (5 bases). With 1 base removed from V and 10 bases from J, the gap between germline ends came to 9 bases. The germline gives CDR1 SGDLS, CDR2 YYNGEE. The CDR3 consists of 13 residues. CDR3 sequence reads: CASSVSGWNVLTF. CDR3 coding DNA: TGTGCCAGCAGCGTAAGCGGTTGGAACGTCCTGACTTTC.

The V gene is TRBV28, the J gene TRBJ1-1; D uncertain. V was clipped by 2 bases and J by 1 base, with 5 bases between them. This CDR3 is built from 13 residues. Germline V CDR1 and CDR2: MDHEN, SYDVKM. CDR3 amino acids: CASSLERNTEAFF. DNA of the CDR3: TGTGCCAGCAGTTTAGAGAGGAACACTGAAGCTTTCTTT. Complete variable domain (other parts from reference TRBV28 and TRBJ1-1): DVKVTQSSRYLVKRTGEKVFLECVQDMDHENMFWYRQDPGLGLRLIYFSYDVKMKEKGDIPEGYSVSREKKERFSLILESASTNQTSMYLCASSLERNTEAFFGQGTRLTVV.

The DNA for the CDR3 is TGTGCCAGCTCATTGTTGCAGGGGGAAGACTACAATGAGCAGTTCTTC. Protein product: CASSLLQGEDYNEQFF. The rearrangement links TRBV18 to TRBJ2-1, with 7 bases aligning to TRBD1. J gave up 3 bases and V 5 bases, and 10 bases lay outside the gene matches. CDR1 is KGHSH, CDR2 LQKENI, per germline. The CDR3 loop spans 16 amino acids.

This clone was counted between two and nine times. The V call is TRBV19, the J call TRBJ1-5, with D maybe TRBD1 (6 bases). CDR1 and CDR2 (germline): LNHDA, SQIVND (reference sequence). CDR3 length: 14 amino acids. Trimming removed 5 bases from V and 0 bases from J, with 8 bases in between. The CDR3 region is CASSQGYSNQPQHF. CDR3 nucleotide sequence: TGTGCCAGTAGTCAGGGGTATAGCAATCAGCCCCAGCATTTT.

The CDR3 loop reads CAISDRERGTAYNEQFF. CDR3 nucleotides: TGTGCCATCAGTGATCGGGAGCGGGGGACGGCCTACAATGAGCAGTTCTTC. J is TRBJ2-1 and V is TRBV10-3; the match to TRBD2 covers 8 bases. The CDR3 consists of 17 residues. CDR1 and CDR2 (germline): ENHRY, SYGVKD. Trimming removed 3 bases from V and 2 bases from J; junction bases left unmatched: 9.

The CDR3 bases are TGTGCCAGCAGTTACGATCGGGCAGGGTCGACCTACGAGCAGTACTTC. It specifies CASSYDRAGSTYEQYF. The V and J genes are TRBV6-5 and TRBJ2-7; TRBD1 is a possible D gene (5 bases). This CDR3 spans 16 amino acids. CDR1 MNHEY and CDR2 SVGAGI come from the germline V gene. Trimming shortened V by 2 bases and J by 2 bases, and 16 bases separated the two germline ends.

The chain is built from TRBV28 and TRBJ1-2, with D unclear. The CDR3 spans 20 residues. Trimming pared 3 bases from V and 2 bases from J, leaving 28 bases between. CDR1 is MDHEN, CDR2 SYDVKM, per germline. For the CDR3, the DNA is TGTGCCAGCAGTTTTGGGGTTGGCCTGCTAGGTCCTGGACGGAACTATGGCTACACCTTC. The encoded protein is CASSFGVGLLGPGRNYGYTF.

This clone has a handful of counts. The chain has TRBV18 and TRBJ2-1; the D gene is possibly TRBD2 (6 bases). Germline-derived CDR1 and CDR2 are KGHSH and LQKENI. This CDR3 is built from 16 residues. The V end was cut by 3 bases, the J end by 0 bases, with 12 bases between. The DNA of the CDR3 is TGTGCCAGCTCACCGACTATCGGGAGCTCCTACAATGAGCAGTTCTTC. Protein: CASSPTIGSSYNEQFF.

The chain joins TRBV2 to TRBJ1-4, with TRBD1 matching 11 bases. Germline V CDR1 and CDR2: SNHLY, FYNNEI. The CDR3 spans 14 residues. V lost 7 bases to trimming and J lost 7 bases; unmatched junction nucleotides: 5. The CDR3, as DNA: TGTGCCAGCAATTGGGACAGGGGGGCTGAAAAACTGTTTTTT. It translates to CASNWDRGAEKLFF.

In its sample, this clone was seen once. This chain joins TRBV5-1 and TRBJ1-1, with D perhaps TRBD1 (5 bases). CDR1 is SGHRS and CDR2 is YFSETQ in the germline V gene. The ends were cut back, 0 bases at V and 1 base at J, with 13 bases in the middle. This CDR3 contains 16 residues. CDR3 loop: CASSLVGVKRNTEAFF. CDR3 DNA sequence: TGCGCCAGCAGCTTGGTAGGGGTAAAGAGGAACACTGAAGCTTTCTTT.

This clone has more than one count but fewer than ten. The chain couples TRBV19 to TRBJ1-2; D possibly corresponds to TRBD1 (5 bases). V lost 10 bases and J 2 bases, leaving 20 bases between the germline ends. The germline V gene encodes CDR1 LNHDA and CDR2 SQIVND (reference sequence). CDR3 length: 15 amino acids. CDR3 in amino acids: CATVASLGRNYGYTF. CDR3 sequence (DNA): TGTGCCACCGTCGCGAGTTTGGGGCGCAACTATGGCTACACCTTC.

The V gene is TRBV2, the J gene TRBJ2-1, with TRBD2 matching over 7 bases. CDR3 size: 13 residues. Germline V lookup: CDR1 SNHLY, CDR2 FYNNEI. Trimming at V came to 5 bases and at J to 12 bases, leaving 10 bases not matched to a gene. CDR3 nucleotides: TGTGCCAGCAGTCCTGACCCACTAGCGTCGCAGTTCTTC. This gives the protein CASSPDPLASQFF.

The V call is TRBV6-5, the J call TRBJ2-5; no reliable D call. The CDR3 spans 14 residues. The germline gives CDR1 MNHEY, CDR2 SVGAGI. Trimming took 6 bases from V and 3 from J, leaving 14 bases between them. CDR3 in DNA: TGTGCCAGCAGCTCCCCCCGTATAGAAGAGACCCAGTACTTC. Its protein product is CASSSPRIEETQYF.

This clone was seen a single time. V and J are TRBV7-9 and TRBJ2-3; D gene uncertain. CDR1 and CDR2 from the germline V gene are SEHNR and FQNEAQ (reference sequence). There are 13 residues in the CDR3. The ends were cut back, 1 base at V and 4 bases at J, with 6 bases in the middle. CDR3 DNA sequence: TGTGCCAGCAGCTTAGAAAATTCAGATACGCAGTATTTT. Its translation is CASSLENSDTQYF.

The chain is built from TRBV5-1 and TRBJ2-7; D call uncertain. Trimming cost V 0 bases and J 4 bases, with 2 bases left between them. CDR3 size: 11 residues. Germline V gene sequence: CDR1 SGHRS, CDR2 YFSETQ. CDR3 amino acids: CASSLGYEQYF. In DNA, the CDR3 is TGCGCCAGCAGCTTGGGGTACGAGCAGTACTTC.

J is TRBJ2-4 and V is TRBV28; D might be TRBD2 (6 bases). V lost 3 bases to trimming and J lost 2 bases, with 17 bases between them. This CDR3 comprises 17 residues. Per germline, CDR1 MDHEN and CDR2 SYDVKM. The CDR3 coding sequence is TGTGCCAGCAGTTTCGTGGGGCCGGAGGGTACCAAAAACATTCAGTACTTC. It translates to CASSFVGPEGTKNIQYF. The entire variable domain, with the rest obtained from reference TRBV28 and TRBJ2-4, is as follows: DVKVTQSSRYLVKRTGEKVFLECVQDMDHENMFWYRQDPGLGLRLIYFSYDVKMKEKGDIPEGYSVSREKKERFSLILESASTNQTSMYLCASSFVGPEGTKNIQYFGAGTRLSVL.

This chain joins TRBV19 and TRBJ2-7; D not resolved. Per the germline V gene, CDR1 is LNHDA and CDR2 is SQIVND (reference sequence). This CDR3 has 13 amino acids. V was trimmed by 3 bases and J by 4 bases, leaving 10 bases between them. The CDR3 is CASSIGSLYEQYF. The CDR3 bases are TGTGCCAGTAGTATCGGGTCGTTATACGAGCAGTACTTC.

The chain recombines TRBV27 with TRBJ2-6; D is undetermined. CDR1 is MNHEY and CDR2 is SMNVEV in the germline V gene (reference sequence). This CDR3 contains 17 residues. The V end lost 6 bases, the J end lost 2 bases, and 17 bases lay between the germline ends. CDR3 protein: CASRSSPAQAGANVLTF. The CDR3 DNA is TGTGCCAGCAGATCCTCTCCCGCGCAGGCTGGGGCCAACGTCCTGACTTTC. The full variable domain, rest sourced from reference TRBV27 and TRBJ2-6, is EAQVTQNPRYLITVTGKKLTVTCSQNMNHEYMSWYRQDPGLGLRQIYYSMNVEVTDKGDVPEGYKVSRKEKRNFPLILESPSPNQTSLYFCASRSSPAQAGANVLTFGAGSRLTVL.

The chain uses TRBV4-2 and TRBJ2-1, with 8 positions matching TRBD2. The V segment lost 1 base and the J segment 6 bases; nucleotides outside the gene matches: 5. The V gene's germline CDR1 is LGHNA and CDR2 YNFKEQ. The length of the CDR3 is 15 residues. This CDR3 is CASSQASGSVNEQFF. CDR3 nucleotides: TGTGCCAGCAGCCAAGCTAGCGGGTCGGTCAATGAGCAGTTCTTC.